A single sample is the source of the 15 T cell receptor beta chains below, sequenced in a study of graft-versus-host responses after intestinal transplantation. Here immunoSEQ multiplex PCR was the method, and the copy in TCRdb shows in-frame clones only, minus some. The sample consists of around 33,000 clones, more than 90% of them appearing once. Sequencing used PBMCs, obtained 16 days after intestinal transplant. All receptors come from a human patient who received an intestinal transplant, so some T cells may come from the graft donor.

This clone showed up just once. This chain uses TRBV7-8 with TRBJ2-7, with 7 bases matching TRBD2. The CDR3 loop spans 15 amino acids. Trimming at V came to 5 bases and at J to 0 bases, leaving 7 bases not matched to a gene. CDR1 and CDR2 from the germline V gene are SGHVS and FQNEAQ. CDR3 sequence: CASSRSGPSSYEQYF. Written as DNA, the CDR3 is TGTGCCAGCAGCCGTAGCGGGCCATCCTCCTACGAGCAGTACTTC.

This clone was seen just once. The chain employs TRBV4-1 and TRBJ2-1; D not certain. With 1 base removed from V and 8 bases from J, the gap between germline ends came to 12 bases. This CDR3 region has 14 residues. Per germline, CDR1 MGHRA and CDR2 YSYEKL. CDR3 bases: TGCGCCAGCAGCCAAGCAGTGGTCCCGGATGAGCAGTTCTTC. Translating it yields CASSQAVVPDEQFF.

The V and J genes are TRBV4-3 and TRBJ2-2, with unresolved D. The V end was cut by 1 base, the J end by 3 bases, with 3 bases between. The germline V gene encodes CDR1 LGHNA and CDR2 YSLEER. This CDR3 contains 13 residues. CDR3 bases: TGCGCCAGCAGCCAAGCCTACACCGGGGAGCTGTTTTTT. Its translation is CASSQAYTGELFF.

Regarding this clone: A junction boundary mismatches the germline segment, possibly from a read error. For the CDR3, the DNA is TGTGCCAGCAGTTACGGGGGACAGAACACTGAAGCTTTCTTC. It encodes CASSYGGQNTEAFF. The genes are TRBV6-5 and TRBJ1-1; 7 nucleotides line up with TRBD1. CDR1 is MNHEY, CDR2 SVGAGI, per germline. This CDR3 contains 14 residues.

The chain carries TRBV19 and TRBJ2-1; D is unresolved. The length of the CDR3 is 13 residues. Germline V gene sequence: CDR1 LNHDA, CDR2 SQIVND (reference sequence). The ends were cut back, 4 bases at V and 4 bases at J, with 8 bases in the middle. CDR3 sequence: CASSKSLYNEQFF. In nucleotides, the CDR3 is TGTGCCAGTAGTAAGTCTCTTTACAATGAGCAGTTCTTC.

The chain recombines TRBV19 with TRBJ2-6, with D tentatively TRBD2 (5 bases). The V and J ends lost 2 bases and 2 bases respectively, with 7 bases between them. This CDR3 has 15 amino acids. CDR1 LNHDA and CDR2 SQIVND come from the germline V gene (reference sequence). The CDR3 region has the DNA TGTGCCAGTAGTATATCCGGGGCTGGGGCCAACGTCCTGACTTTC. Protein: CASSISGAGANVLTF.

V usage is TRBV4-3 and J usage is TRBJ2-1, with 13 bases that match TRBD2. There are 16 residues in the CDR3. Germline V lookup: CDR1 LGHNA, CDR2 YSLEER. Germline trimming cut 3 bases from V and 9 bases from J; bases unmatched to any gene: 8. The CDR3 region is CASSQSGTSGIGEQFF. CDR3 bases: TGCGCCAGCAGCCAGTCCGGGACTAGCGGGATAGGTGAGCAGTTCTTC.

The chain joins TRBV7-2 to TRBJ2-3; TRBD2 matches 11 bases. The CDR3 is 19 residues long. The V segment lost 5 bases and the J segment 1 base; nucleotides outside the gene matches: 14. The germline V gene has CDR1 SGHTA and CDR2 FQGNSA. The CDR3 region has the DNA TGTGCCAGCAGCCTTACTAGCGGGAGAACGATGTGGGGCACAGATACGCAGTATTTT. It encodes CASSLTSGRTMWGTDTQYF.

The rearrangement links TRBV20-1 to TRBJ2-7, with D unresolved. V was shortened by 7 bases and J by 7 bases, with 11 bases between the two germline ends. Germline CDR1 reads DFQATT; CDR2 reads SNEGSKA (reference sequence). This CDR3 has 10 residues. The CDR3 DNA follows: TGCAGTGGGCAGCAGGAAGAGCAGTACTTC. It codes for CSGQQEEQYF.

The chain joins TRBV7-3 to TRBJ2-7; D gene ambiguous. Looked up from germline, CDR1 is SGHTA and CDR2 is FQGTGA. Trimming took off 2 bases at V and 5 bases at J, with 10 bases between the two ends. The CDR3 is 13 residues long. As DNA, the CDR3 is TGTGCCAGCAGCTTAGGGCGGTTGAACGAGCAGTACTTC. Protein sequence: CASSLGRLNEQYF.

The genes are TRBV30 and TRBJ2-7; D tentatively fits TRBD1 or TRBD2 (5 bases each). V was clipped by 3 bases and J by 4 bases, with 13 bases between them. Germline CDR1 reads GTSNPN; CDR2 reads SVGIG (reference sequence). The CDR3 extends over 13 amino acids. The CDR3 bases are TGTGCCTGGAGGAGCGGACACAGATACGAGCAGTACTTC. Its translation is CAWRSGHRYEQYF.

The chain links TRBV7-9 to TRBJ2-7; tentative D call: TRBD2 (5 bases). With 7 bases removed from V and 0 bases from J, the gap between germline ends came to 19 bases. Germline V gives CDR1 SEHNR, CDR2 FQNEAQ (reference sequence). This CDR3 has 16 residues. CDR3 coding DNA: TGTGCCAGCACCCAGAAGGACTTCCCGAGCTCCTACGAGCAGTACTTC. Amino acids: CASTQKDFPSSYEQYF.

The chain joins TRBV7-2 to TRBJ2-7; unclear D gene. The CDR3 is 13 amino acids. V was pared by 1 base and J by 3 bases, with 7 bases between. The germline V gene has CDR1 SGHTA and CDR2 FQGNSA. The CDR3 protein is CASSLGLNYEQYF. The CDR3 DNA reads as TGTGCCAGCAGCTTAGGGCTCAACTACGAGCAGTACTTC.

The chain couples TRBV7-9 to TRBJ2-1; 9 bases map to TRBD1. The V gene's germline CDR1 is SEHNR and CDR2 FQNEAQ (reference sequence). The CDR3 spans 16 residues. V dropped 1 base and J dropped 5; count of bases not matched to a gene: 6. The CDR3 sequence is CASSLGDRGRDNEQFF. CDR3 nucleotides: TGTGCCAGCAGCTTAGGAGACAGGGGGAGAGACAATGAGCAGTTCTTC. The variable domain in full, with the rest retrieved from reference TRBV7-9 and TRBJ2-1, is DTGVSQNPRHKITKRGQNVTFRCDPISEHNRLYWYRQTLGQGPEFLTYFQNEAQLEKSRLLSDRFSAERPKGSFSTLEIQRTEQGDSAMYLCASSLGDRGRDNEQFFGPGTRLTVL.

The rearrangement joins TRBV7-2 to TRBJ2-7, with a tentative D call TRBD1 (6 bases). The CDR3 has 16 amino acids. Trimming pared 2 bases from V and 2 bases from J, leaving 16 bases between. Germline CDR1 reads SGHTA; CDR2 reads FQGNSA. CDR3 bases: TGTGCCAGCAGCTTATCGCCGGGACACCCTACCTACGAGCAGTACTTC. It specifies CASSLSPGHPTYEQYF.